Listed below are T cell receptor beta chains from one sample, sequenced in a study of CD8+CD57+ T cells in acquired aplastic anemia. TCRdb re-called the reads with MiXCR, one entry per CDR3 protein. The sample lists about 270,000 distinct CDR3 sequences, 45% to 65% occurring once. The sample taken for sequencing was sorted CD4+, CD8+, or CD8+CD57+ T cells (not recorded which) from PBMCs. The receptors were sampled from a human donor with severe aplastic anemia or a healthy control (not recorded which). CDR3s include the opening cysteine and the closing phenylalanine or tryptophan. D genes are given only for firm matches. Clone size is shown for a subset of rows, as once, few, many or a class of expanded clone.

J gene: TRBJ2-7
clone size: NA
V gene: TRBV11-1
D gene: NA
CDR3 DNA: TGTGCCAGCAGCTTGAGGGGGGTGAAATACGAGCAGTACTTC
CDR3 protein: CASSLRGVKYEQYF

J gene: TRBJ2-7
clone size: many
V gene: TRBV19
D gene: TRBD1
CDR3 DNA: TGTGCGGTACGCGGGGACAGGGGTTACGAGCAGTACTTC
CDR3 protein: CAVRGDRGYEQYF

J gene: TRBJ2-7
clone size: NA
V gene: TRBV10-3
D gene: NA
CDR3 DNA: TGTGCCATCAGAGCCGCTACAGGGTCCTACGAGCAGTACTTC
CDR3 protein: CAIRAATGSYEQYF

J gene: TRBJ1-3
clone size: many
V gene: TRBV14
D gene: NA
CDR3 DNA: TGTGCCAGCAGAAAGAGACCAGGAAACACCATATATTTT
CDR3 protein: CASRKRPGNTIYF

J gene: TRBJ2-7
clone size: NA
V gene: TRBV7-8
D gene: TRBD1
CDR3 DNA: TGTGCCAGCAGCTACACAGGGGGGCCGAGGGAGCAGTACTTC
CDR3 protein: CASSYTGGPREQYF

J gene: TRBJ2-2
clone size: NA
V gene: TRBV11-2
D gene: TRBD2
CDR3 DNA: TGTGCCAGCAGCTCCCATGGCGGGGGTGCCGGCGGGGAGCTGTTTTTT
CDR3 protein: CASSSHGGGAGGELFF

J gene: TRBJ1-2
clone size: many
V gene: TRBV18
D gene: TRBD1
CDR3 DNA: TGTGCCAGCTCACCACCAGGGACAGGGAACTATGGCTACACCTTC
CDR3 protein: CASSPPGTGNYGYTF

J gene: TRBJ1-1
clone size: NA
V gene: TRBV7-3
D gene: NA
CDR3 DNA: TGTGCCAGCAGCCGGGGGACTCCCGCAGAAGCTTTCTTT
CDR3 protein: CASSRGTPAEAFF

J gene: TRBJ1-1
clone size: few
V gene: TRBV29-1
D gene: TRBD1
CDR3 DNA: TGCAGCGTTGGTCGACAGGGGGACTTCTTT
CDR3 protein: CSVGRQGDFF

J gene: TRBJ1-1
clone size: NA
V gene: TRBV2
D gene: NA
CDR3 DNA: TGTGCCAGCCAGGGGAGCACTGAAGCTTTCTTT
CDR3 protein: CASQGSTEAFF